These 27 T cell receptor beta chains were sequenced from one sample in a study of cytomegalovirus exposure and HLA in healthy donors. The table came from immunoSEQ multiplex PCR; TCRdb's copy has only in-frame clones and leaves some out. The table records about 110,000 clones, about nine tenths of them present only once. The specimen sequenced was PBMCs. These receptors were collected from a woman under 30 in good health and CMV-seropositive.

This clone was observed a single time. This chain joins TRBV7-9 and TRBJ2-2, with TRBD2 matching over 7 bases. The trim removed 0 bases at V and 3 bases at J, leaving 4 bases unmatched. CDR1 is SEHNR, CDR2 FQNEAQ, per germline (reference sequence). The CDR3 length is 16 residues. CDR3 sequence (DNA): TGTGCCAGCAGCTTAGCGGGCGGGGGAGACACCGGGGAGCTGTTTTTT. Translated: CASSLAGGGDTGELFF. The full variable domain, completed using reference TRBV7-9 and TRBJ2-2, is DTGVSQNPRHKITKRGQNVTFRCDPISEHNRLYWYRQTLGQGPEFLTYFQNEAQLEKSRLLSDRFSAERPKGSFSTLEIQRTEQGDSAMYLCASSLAGGGDTGELFFGEGSRLTVL.

The chain uses TRBV7-9 and TRBJ2-3; 7 bases line up with TRBD2. The germline V gene has CDR1 SEHNR and CDR2 FQNEAQ (reference sequence). J gave up 4 bases and V 4 bases, and 8 bases lay outside the gene matches. This CDR3 has 15 amino acids. CDR3 coding DNA: TGTGCCAGCAGCTCCCTCGGGGGGAGATCAGATACGCAGTATTTT. Translated, it gives CASSSLGGRSDTQYF. The whole variable domain, filled in from reference TRBV7-9 and TRBJ2-3, reads DTGVSQNPRHKITKRGQNVTFRCDPISEHNRLYWYRQTLGQGPEFLTYFQNEAQLEKSRLLSDRFSAERPKGSFSTLEIQRTEQGDSAMYLCASSSLGGRSDTQYFGPGTRLTVL.

The chain couples TRBV6-1 to TRBJ2-6, with D unresolved. The germline CDR1 and CDR2 sequences are MNHNS and SASEGT. The CDR3 consists of 14 residues. Trimming took off 1 base at V and 3 bases at J, with 4 bases between the two ends. This chain's CDR3 is CASSEVSGANVLTF. For the CDR3, the DNA is TGTGCCAGCAGTGAAGTGAGTGGGGCCAACGTCCTGACTTTC.

This chain links TRBV5-4 with TRBJ1-4; 7 nucleotides match TRBD1. CDR3 length equals 14 residues. Germline CDR1 is SGHNT and CDR2 is YYREEE (reference sequence). J was trimmed by 2 bases and V by 4 bases; bases with no gene match: 2. CDR3: CASSQGVTNEKLFF. As DNA, the CDR3 is TGTGCCAGCAGCCAGGGGGTGACTAATGAAAAACTGTTTTTT.

The count of this clone is one. The chain is built from TRBV4-1 and TRBJ2-3, with D perhaps TRBD2 (7 bases). Trimming removed 4 bases from V and 0 bases from J, with 29 bases in between. Germline CDR1 and CDR2: MGHRA and YSYEKL. The CDR3 totals 21 residues. The CDR3 here is CASSRARGGGGPITSTDTQYF. CDR3 nucleotides: TGCGCCAGCAGCCGAGCTCGCGGGGGCGGGGGCCCTATTACTAGCACAGATACGCAGTATTTT.

The genes are TRBV7-2 and TRBJ2-7; 7 bases align to TRBD2. J was trimmed by 3 bases and V by 6 bases; bases with no gene match: 8. Germline-derived CDR1 and CDR2 are SGHTA and FQGNSA. This CDR3 contains 14 residues. The CDR3 DNA is TGTGCCAGCAGTCCCTCCGGGGGGAACTACGAGCAGTACTTC. Encoded protein: CASSPSGGNYEQYF. Complete variable domain (other parts from reference TRBV7-2 and TRBJ2-7): GAGVSQSPSNKVTEKGKDVELRCDPISGHTALYWYRQSLGQGLEFLIYFQGNSAPDKSGLPSDRFSAERTGGSVSTLTIQRTQQEDSAVYLCASSPSGGNYEQYFGPGTRLTVT.

The V call is TRBV18, the J call TRBJ1-2, with TRBD1 matching over 7 bases. J gave up 8 bases and V 5 bases, and 8 bases lay outside the gene matches. The V gene's germline CDR1 is KGHSH and CDR2 LQKENI. This CDR3 spans 13 amino acids. The CDR3 here is CASSTDRARGYTF. CDR3 nucleotide sequence: TGTGCCAGCTCAACCGACAGGGCAAGGGGCTACACCTTC.

The chain carries TRBV19 and TRBJ1-5; D uncertain. The germline CDR1 and CDR2 sequences are LNHDA and SQIVND (reference sequence). The CDR3 extends over 15 amino acids. With 1 base removed from V and 3 bases from J, the gap between germline ends came to 10 bases. The CDR3 DNA is TGTGCCAGTAGTATAGCCAGTCCCCTCAATCAGCCCCAGCATTTT. It translates to CASSIASPLNQPQHF.

This rearrangement joins TRBV4-1 to TRBJ1-2, with D unresolved. Trimming left V 5 bases short and J 4 bases short, with 14 bases between. This CDR3 is built from 14 residues. Germline V gene sequence: CDR1 MGHRA, CDR2 YSYEKL. The CDR3 coding sequence is TGCGCCAGCAGCGGCGAGAGGATCCGCTATGGCTACACCTTC. Translated: CASSGERIRYGYTF.

The chain employs TRBV6-1 and TRBJ2-1; TRBD1 aligns across 8 bases. There are 14 residues in the CDR3. CDR1 and CDR2 from the germline V gene are MNHNS and SASEGT. Unmatched junction bases numbered 11, after V lost 1 base and J lost 15 bases. The CDR3 reads CASSEEARGRGGFF. The CDR3 region has the DNA TGTGCCAGCAGTGAAGAGGCCAGGGGGCGAGGGGGGTTCTTC.

V gene TRBV19 combines with J gene TRBJ2-2; 7 bases are shared with TRBD2. Germline V gives CDR1 LNHDA, CDR2 SQIVND (reference sequence). The CDR3 has 15 residues. J gave up 6 bases and V 7 bases, and 11 bases lay outside the gene matches. Here the CDR3 reads CASTPTGRGAGELFF. DNA of the CDR3: TGTGCCAGTACCCCCACGGGGAGGGGTGCCGGGGAGCTGTTTTTT. Full variable domain (remainder filled in from reference TRBV19 and TRBJ2-2): DGGITQSPKYLFRKEGQNVTLSCEQNLNHDAMYWYRQDPGQGLRLIYYSQIVNDFQKGDIAEGYSVSREKKESFPLTVTSAQKNPTAFYLCASTPTGRGAGELFFGEGSRLTVL.

The V gene is TRBV11-2, the J gene TRBJ2-6; 7 bases line up with TRBD1. The CDR3 loop spans 17 amino acids. The germline V gene encodes CDR1 SGHAT and CDR2 FQNNGV. Losses at the gene ends were 3 bases for V and 0 bases for J; bases not matched to a gene: 5. This CDR3 is CASSLHEGASGANVLTF. The CDR3 DNA follows: TGTGCCAGCAGCTTGCATGAGGGGGCCTCTGGGGCCAACGTCCTGACTTTC.

The rearrangement joins TRBV7-2 to TRBJ2-7, with a possible D match to TRBD2 (7 bases). Trimming took 3 bases from V and 6 from J, leaving 12 bases between them. Germline V gene data show CDR1 as SGHTA and CDR2 as FQGNSA. The CDR3 sequence is 13 residues long. The CDR3 coding sequence is TGTGCCAGCAGCTTGGGGGGGGCCGGCGAGCAGTACGTC. It translates to CASSLGGAGEQYV.

The J gene is TRBJ1-2, the V gene TRBV27, with D maybe TRBD1 (6 bases). V was clipped by 3 bases and J by 8 bases, with 10 bases between them. Germline V gives CDR1 MNHEY, CDR2 SMNVEV (reference sequence). CDR3 length: 12 residues. CDR3: CASSLRGSGYTF. CDR3 DNA sequence: TGTGCCAGCAGTTTGAGGGGGTCCGGCTACACCTTC.

This chain joins TRBV27 and TRBJ2-1; weak D call: TRBD1 (6 bases). Trimming shortened V by 6 bases and J by 13 bases, and 13 bases separated the two germline ends. Germline V gives CDR1 MNHEY, CDR2 SMNVEV (reference sequence). The CDR3 spans 11 residues. In DNA form, the CDR3 reads TGTGCCAGCAGGCACAGGGAAGAACAGTTCTTC. It encodes CASRHREEQFF.

This rearrangement joins TRBV11-2 to TRBJ2-1; TRBD1 might be the D (6 bases). Between the trimmed V and J ends, which lost 4 bases and 0 bases, there was a span of 10 bases. Per germline, CDR1 SGHAT and CDR2 FQNNGV. The CDR3 runs to 15 residues. The CDR3, as DNA: TGTGCCAGCAGCTGGGGGCAGAGCTCCTACAATGAGCAGTTCTTC. This encodes CASSWGQSSYNEQFF.

The chain joins TRBV28 to TRBJ2-1; TRBD1 matches at 8 bases. J gave up 3 bases and V 5 bases, and 6 bases lay outside the gene matches. The CDR3 covers 15 residues. The V gene's germline CDR1 is MDHEN and CDR2 SYDVKM. In DNA form, the CDR3 reads TGTGCCAGCAGTCCCGTCAGGGGGCTCTACAATGAGCAGTTCTTC. It yields the protein CASSPVRGLYNEQFF.

V is TRBV6-5 and J is TRBJ1-2; 10 positions agree with TRBD1. There are 13 residues in the CDR3. The germline CDR1 and CDR2 sequences are MNHEY and SVGAGI. V shed 6 bases, J shed 6 bases, and the junction held 4 bases outside the gene matches. The CDR3 DNA is TGTGCCAGCAGCCCTGACAGGGGGCATGGCTACACCTTC. Protein product: CASSPDRGHGYTF.

The chain joins TRBV19 to TRBJ2-1; the match to TRBD2 covers 13 bases. With 6 bases clipped from V and 7 bases from J, the junction kept 3 bases outside the gene matches. CDR3 length: 14 amino acids. The germline gives CDR1 LNHDA, CDR2 SQIVND (reference sequence). Here the CDR3 DNA reads TGTGCCAGTAGGACTAGCGGGGGGAGGAATGAGCAGTTCTTC. Protein product: CASRTSGGRNEQFF.

V usage is TRBV28 and J usage is TRBJ2-2; tentatively, D is TRBD2 (5 bases). Germline V gives CDR1 MDHEN, CDR2 SYDVKM. V lost 4 bases to trimming and J lost 7 bases, with 16 bases between them. This CDR3 has 15 amino acids. CDR3 nucleotides: TGTGCCAGCAGTTCGGATTCTTGGGAGCACGGGGAGCTGTTTTTT. Its translation is CASSSDSWEHGELFF.

The chain joins TRBV5-8 to TRBJ1-5; TRBD1 matches at 8 bases. This CDR3 has 14 residues. Germline-derived CDR1 and CDR2 are SGHTS and YDEGEE. The trim removed 4 bases at V and 7 bases at J, leaving 7 bases unmatched. DNA for the CDR3: TGTGCCAGCAGCGGCGGACAGGGAGGGCAGCCCCAGCATTTT. This codes for CASSGGQGGQPQHF.

V and J are TRBV14 and TRBJ2-1; TRBD2 matches 9 bases. The CDR3 is made up of 18 amino acids. The trim removed 0 bases at V and 5 bases at J, leaving 11 bases unmatched. Germline lookup yields CDR1 SGHDN and CDR2 FVKESK. The CDR3 coding sequence is TGTGCCAGCAGCCAAGAAACGCGGGCTAGCGGGGAGAACAATGAGCAGTTCTTC. The encoded protein is CASSQETRASGENNEQFF.

The genes are TRBV4-1 and TRBJ2-1; D may be TRBD2 (5 bases). Germline-derived CDR1 and CDR2 are MGHRA and YSYEKL. This CDR3 spans 14 amino acids. V dropped 1 base and J dropped 8 bases, with 12 bases sitting between them. CDR3 bases: TGCGCCAGCAGCCAAGTTCAGGAGGACTATGAGCAGTTCTTC. It translates to CASSQVQEDYEQFF.

The genes are TRBV28 and TRBJ2-5, with D maybe TRBD1 (6 bases). This CDR3 has 13 amino acids. Trimming stripped 6 bases from V and 6 bases from J, with 14 bases between. CDR1 MDHEN and CDR2 SYDVKM come from the germline V gene. The CDR3 here is CASSSGRGKTQYF. CDR3 sequence (DNA): TGTGCCAGCAGCTCCGGCAGGGGAAAGACCCAGTACTTC.

The chain has TRBV4-1 and TRBJ1-5; perhaps TRBD1 as D (5 bases). The CDR3 loop spans 15 amino acids. CDR1 and CDR2 from the germline V gene are MGHRA and YSYEKL. Trimming shortened V by 5 bases and J by 5 bases, and 16 bases separated the two germline ends. Here the CDR3 DNA reads TGCGCCAGCAGCTTGACGGGCCCAGGGTATCAGCCCCAGCATTTT. This encodes CASSLTGPGYQPQHF.

This clone showed up just once. This rearrangement joins TRBV19 to TRBJ1-5; 8 bases agree with TRBD1. This CDR3 comprises 14 residues. CDR1 and CDR2 (germline): LNHDA, SQIVND (reference sequence). With V trimmed by 6 bases and J by 3 bases, 4 bases remained unmatched. DNA for the CDR3: TGTGCCAGTAGGGACAGGGAGCCCAATCAGCCCCAGCATTTT. Translated, it gives CASRDREPNQPQHF.

The chain employs TRBV4-1 and TRBJ2-5, with D uncertain. V lost 1 base and J 4 bases, leaving 7 bases between the germline ends. CDR1 is MGHRA and CDR2 is YSYEKL in the germline V gene. The CDR3 loop spans 13 amino acids. CDR3 protein: CASSQVVRETQYF. CDR3 nucleotide sequence: TGCGCCAGCAGCCAAGTGGTGCGAGAGACCCAGTACTTC.